Listed below are T cell receptor beta chains from one sample, sequenced in a study of immune evolution from preneoplasia to lung adenocarcinoma. Sequencing used immunoSEQ multiplex PCR; TCRdb keeps in-frame clones, though not all of them. The table shows about 4,900 clones, with 88% occurring only once. Sequences were obtained from FFPE atypical adenomatous hyperplasia tissue from the lung. Every receptor here comes from a person between 70 and 80 years old with lung adenocarcinoma. Each CDR3 is given without its conserved first and last residue.

v_gene,CDR3aa
TRBV30,AWQGSGNTIY
TRBV5-8,ASSDQTLYGVSYNEQF
TRBV10-3,AISVSGGRTEAF
TRBV6-6,ASRRTDTQY
TRBV7-9,AILKPGALENEQF
TRBV19,ASSIGQVHQPQH
TRBV10-1,ASSPGLAGGSEQF
TRBV25-1,ASSAGQTGNTEAF
TRBV6-5,ASSYGSRLAF
TRBV30,AWSVLAGAVSYNEQF
TRBV30,AWSHSKQPQH
TRBV4-1,ASSLRGDEQF
TRBV9,ASSVGTGGNQPQH
TRBV19,ASSIWSSPSNQPQH
TRBV30,AWSVGPTGTVTEAF
TRBV15,ATSRLSGTPTGETQY
TRBV30,AWHMNTEAF
TRBV29-1,SALTGMGTEAF
TRBV25-1,ASSDSLAGETQY
TRBV4-2,ASSQDHDFTSGANVLT
TRBV30,AWVQVNEQF
TRBV18,ASSQMNTEAF
TRBV18,ASSPTGGHYEQY
TRBV4-1,ASSQVDSLFAF
TRBV11-2,ASSLRPGLAGPEQY
TRBV5-1,ASSLDGGPHYGYT
TRBV6-5,ASSYSLTGELF
TRBV7-9,ASSLYVGHSNNEQF
TRBV6-1,ASSEGPTNYGYT
TRBV5-1,ASSQERRTEAF
TRBV5-4,ASSSWWRTGNCNQPQH
TRBV14,ASNQDQGENTEAF